Below are 27 T cell receptor beta chains sequenced from a single sample in a study of breast tumors, draining lymph nodes, adjacent tissues (dated by TCRdb to the mid-2010s). Lymph node samples came from the axillary draining lymph nodes of breast cancer patients. The library was built by means of multiplex PCR. TCRdb names Illumina HiSeq 2000 as the instrument used. The public sequencing data were trimmed at Q25 with fastp and processed into clonotypes with MiXCR by TCRdb, which kept only in-frame beta chains. Each CDR3 protein gets just one entry, which takes the most common genes and DNA from the rows behind it. This sample gives around 300,000 distinct CDR3 sequences in total; over 25% of them show up just once. The ten biggest clones cover roughly 1.2% of the sample. The sample comprised axillary lymph node tissue. These receptor sequences come from a female donor with breast cancer. Some clones in this sample may be carry-over from other donors' samples.

A note on this clonotype: This may come from a read error, since a much larger clone is one base off. This CDR3 is missing its conserved last phenylalanine or tryptophan, likely due to a read error. The chain has TRBV9 and TRBJ2-5; D is possibly TRBD2 (6 bases). CDR1 is SGDLS and CDR2 is YYNGEE in the germline V gene. V was pared by 7 bases and J by 5 bases, with 18 bases between. This CDR3 is built from 14 residues. The CDR3 spells CASAGGASGETQYL. The CDR3 nucleotides read TGTGCCAGCGCGGGCGGGGCCTCCGGTGAGACCCAGTACCTC.

This clonotype was detected once. Since a much larger clone is just one base distant, this may be a read error. The chain uses TRBV4-3 and TRBJ1-3; 7 nucleotides agree with TRBD1. Looked up from germline, CDR1 is LGHNA and CDR2 is YSLEER. The CDR3 length is 17 residues. The CDR3 is CASGQDLATGKGNTIYF. The CDR3 DNA reads as TGCGCCAGCGGCCAAGATCTAGCGACAGGGAAAGGAAACACCATATATTTT.

This clonotype was seen at least ten times. The chain has TRBV28 and TRBJ1-5, with 10 bases matching TRBD1. The J segment lost 6 bases and the V segment lost 6 bases, leaving 8 bases of the junction unmatched. The CDR3 is made up of 15 amino acids. In germline, CDR1 is MDHEN, CDR2 SYDVKM. This chain's CDR3 is CASRPDRGRVQPQHF. As DNA, the CDR3 is TGTGCCAGCAGGCCCGACAGGGGGCGCGTTCAGCCCCAGCATTTT.

The chain has TRBV5-6 and TRBJ2-1, with D tentatively TRBD2 (6 bases). CDR1 is SGHDT, CDR2 YYEEEE, per germline. Trimming shortened V by 7 bases and J by 6 bases, and 20 bases separated the two germline ends. The CDR3 covers 15 residues. CDR3 DNA: TGTGCCAGCGGCGGGGCACTAGGCGGGGCCAATGAGCAGTTCTTC. Encoded protein: CASGGALGGANEQFF.

The chain links TRBV7-9 to TRBJ1-1, with D uncertain. Germline CDR1 is SEHNR and CDR2 is FQNEAQ (reference sequence). V was trimmed by 1 base and J by 10 bases, leaving 13 bases between them. CDR3 length: 13 amino acids. CDR3 coding DNA: TGTGCCAGCAGCTTAGAGGTGTCTGAGACAGCTTTCTTT. This gives the protein CASSLEVSETAFF. Full variable domain (missing parts from reference TRBV7-9 and TRBJ1-1): DTGVSQNPRHKITKRGQNVTFRCDPISEHNRLYWYRQTLGQGPEFLTYFQNEAQLEKSRLLSDRFSAERPKGSFSTLEIQRTEQGDSAMYLCASSLEVSETAFFGQGTRLTVV.

V and J are TRBV3-1 and TRBJ2-3, with no clear D. The V gene's germline CDR1 is LGHDT and CDR2 YNNKEL (reference sequence). The CDR3 spans 11 residues. Trimming shortened V by 0 bases and J by 7 bases, and 2 bases separated the two germline ends. The CDR3 protein is CASSQDNTQYF. The CDR3 region has the DNA TGTGCCAGCAGCCAAGATAATACGCAGTATTTT.

In its sample, this clonotype was seen many times. V usage is TRBV7-8 and J usage is TRBJ1-5; 7 bases are shared with TRBD1. Germline loops: CDR1 SGHVS, CDR2 FQNEAQ. CDR3 length: 14 residues. V gave up 5 bases and J gave up 5 bases; unmatched junction bases: 6. The CDR3 spells CASSPGQRDQPQHF. The CDR3 nucleotides are TGTGCCAGCAGCCCGGGACAGAGAGATCAGCCCCAGCATTTT. Full variable domain (outside the CDR3, taken from reference TRBV7-8 and TRBJ1-5): GAGVSQSPRYKVAKRGQDVALRCDPISGHVSLFWYQQALGQGPEFLTYFQNEAQLDKSGLPSDRFFAERPEGSVSTLKIQRTQQEDSAVYLCASSPGQRDQPQHFGDGTRLSIL.

In regard to this clonotype: A much bigger clone sits one base away, suggesting this may be a read error. Given the absence of the conserved phenylalanine or tryptophan at the CDR3 end, a read error is likely. V and J are TRBV20-1 and TRBJ2-7, with D possibly matching TRBD1 (5 bases). V was clipped by 6 bases and J by 3 bases, with 18 bases between them. Germline lookup yields CDR1 DFQATT and CDR2 SNEGSKA (reference sequence). This CDR3 is 14 amino acids long. The CDR3: CSALGQAFIYEQYL. CDR3 DNA sequence: TGCAGTGCCCTGGGGCAGGCCTTTATCTACGAGCAGTACCTC.

At least ten counts were recorded for this clonotype. V usage is TRBV20-1 and J usage is TRBJ2-7, with 11 positions matching TRBD2. Germline V gives CDR1 DFQATT, CDR2 SNEGSKA (reference sequence). The CDR3 length is 15 residues. V dropped 0 bases and J dropped 4; count of bases not matched to a gene: 5. CDR3 amino acids: CSARDLASGRYEQYF. The CDR3 nucleotides are TGCAGTGCTAGAGATTTGGCTAGCGGGAGGTACGAGCAGTACTTC.

The table lists this clonotype with many counts. The V call is TRBV20-1, the J call TRBJ2-1; 8 bases line up with TRBD2. V dropped 8 bases and J dropped 8; count of bases not matched to a gene: 17. Germline assignment: CDR1 DFQATT and CDR2 SNEGSKA (reference sequence). The CDR3 runs to 15 residues. The CDR3 bases are TGCAGTTCCGGGGGTAGCGGGATGGGTAGCGATGAGCAGTTCTTC. Translated, it gives CSSGGSGMGSDEQFF.

This clonotype showed up many times. The chain couples TRBV4-1 to TRBJ1-2; D gene unclear. The CDR3 contains 14 residues. Germline V CDR1 and CDR2: MGHRA, YSYEKL. V lost 5 bases and J 0 bases, leaving 10 bases between the germline ends. The CDR3 loop is CASSERSANYGYTF. CDR3 nucleotide sequence: TGCGCCAGCAGCGAAAGGTCAGCTAACTATGGCTACACCTTC.

Worth noting for this clonotype: A much larger clonotype is one base distant, so this may be a read error. The genes are TRBV20-1 and TRBJ2-1, with TRBD2 matching over 7 bases. In germline, CDR1 is DFQATT, CDR2 SNEGSKA (reference sequence). Unmatched junction bases numbered 11, after V lost 1 base and J lost 8 bases. The CDR3 contains 15 residues. CDR3 coding DNA: TGCAGTGCTAGAGGGGGGGGATCTTGGGGGGATGAGCAGTTCTTC. It codes for CSARGGGSWGDEQFF.

The chain couples TRBV11-2 to TRBJ2-1; TRBD2 agrees at 8 bases. This CDR3 is 14 amino acids long. Germline CDR1 SGHAT, CDR2 FQNNGV. Unmatched junction bases numbered 6, after V lost 2 bases and J lost 9 bases. The CDR3 here is CASSLSSGIGEQFF. In nucleotides, the CDR3 is TGTGCCAGCAGCTTAAGTAGCGGGATCGGTGAGCAGTTCTTC.

This clonotype was detected ten times or more. The J gene is TRBJ2-7, the V gene TRBV12-5; weak D call: TRBD2 (5 bases). CDR1 is LGHNT and CDR2 is FRNRAP in the germline V gene. The germline V and J ends were trimmed by 3 bases and 0 bases, with 12 bases remaining between them. The length of the CDR3 is 15 residues. CDR3 protein: CASGLSGSSSYEQYF. In DNA, the CDR3 is TGTGCTAGTGGTTTATCGGGGAGTAGCTCCTACGAGCAGTACTTC.

This clonotype has just a few counts. A read error may explain this, as a much larger clone is one base away. This chain joins TRBV7-2 and TRBJ2-1, with D perhaps TRBD1 (5 bases). This CDR3 region has 14 residues. Germline CDR1 is SGHTA and CDR2 is FQGNSA. CDR3 bases: TGTGCCAGCAGAGGGGCACAGAACTACAATGAGCAGCTCTTC. Its translation is CASRGAQNYNEQLF. Complete variable domain (other parts from reference TRBV7-2 and TRBJ2-1): GAGVSQSPSNKVTEKGKDVELRCDPISGHTALYWYRQSLGQGLEFLIYFQGNSAPDKSGLPSDRFSAERTGGSVSTLTIQRTQQEDSAVYLCASRGAQNYNEQLFGPGTRLTVL.

The V gene is TRBV2, the J gene TRBJ2-1; TRBD2 aligns across 7 bases. V lost 8 bases to trimming and J lost 5 bases; unmatched junction nucleotides: 9. Germline CDR1 SNHLY, CDR2 FYNNEI. This CDR3 is built from 14 residues. CDR3 loop: CASSPSGGNNEQFF. The CDR3 DNA follows: TGTGCCAGCTCACCTTCGGGGGGTAACAATGAGCAGTTCTTC.

This clonotype has ten or more counts. The chain is built from TRBV20-1 and TRBJ2-5; D unclear. V was pared by 0 bases and J by 4 bases, with 9 bases between. The germline V gene encodes CDR1 DFQATT and CDR2 SNEGSKA (reference sequence). CDR3 length: 13 residues. In nucleotides, the CDR3 is TGCAGTGCTAGAGATGGACCTATAGAGACCCAGTACTTC. Amino acids: CSARDGPIETQYF.

With respect to this clonotype: Just one base apart from a much larger clone, this may be a read error. A read error is likely, as this CDR3 ends without the conserved phenylalanine or tryptophan. The chain has TRBV19 and TRBJ2-1; no clear D. V was cut by 6 bases and J by 4 bases, with 19 bases left in between. The CDR3 is made up of 16 amino acids. Germline CDR1 is LNHDA and CDR2 is SQIVND (reference sequence). Written as DNA, the CDR3 is TGTGCCAGTAGCCCCAGCCAGGTCTCCGGGTACAATGAGCAGTTCCTC. It yields the protein CASSPSQVSGYNEQFL.

Comments on this clonotype: One end of the junction does not line up with germline, which may come from a read error. The rearrangement joins TRBV24-1 to TRBJ2-3; 7 bases map to TRBD2. The CDR3 extends over 16 amino acids. From germline, CDR1 is KGHDR and CDR2 SFDVKD. The CDR3 DNA reads TGTGCCACCAGTGAGGGAGTAGCGGGCAGCACTGATACGCGGTATTTT. Protein product: CATSEGVAGSTDTRYF.

There are many counts of this clonotype. The chain combines TRBV5-8 with TRBJ2-3; 7 bases line up with TRBD2. The CDR3 has 15 amino acids. Germline values: CDR1 SGHTS, CDR2 YDEGEE. Trimming cost V 4 bases and J 5 bases; bases outside gene matches: 10. The CDR3 here is CASSRGAGAEDTQYF. The DNA of the CDR3 is TGTGCCAGCAGCCGTGGGGCGGGAGCGGAAGATACGCAGTATTTT.

In this sample, this clonotype turned up many times. The V and J genes are TRBV7-2 and TRBJ2-7; 9 positions agree with TRBD2. Germline V gene data show CDR1 as SGHTA and CDR2 as FQGNSA. This CDR3 is built from 14 residues. Losses at the gene ends were 3 bases for V and 2 bases for J; bases not matched to a gene: 2. CDR3 DNA sequence: TGTGCCAGCAGCTTCCTAGCGGGACCCTACGAGCAGTACTTC. It encodes CASSFLAGPYEQYF. The full variable domain, in which reference TRBV7-2 and TRBJ2-7 provide the parts outside the CDR3, is GAGVSQSPSNKVTEKGKDVELRCDPISGHTALYWYRQSLGQGLEFLIYFQGNSAPDKSGLPSDRFSAERTGGSVSTLTIQRTQQEDSAVYLCASSFLAGPYEQYFGPGTRLTVT.

The CDR3: CASGLVREGGLDTQYF. DNA of the CDR3: TGTGCTAGTGGTTTGGTACGTGAGGGGGGGTTGGATACGCAGTATTTT. This chain connects TRBV12-5 to TRBJ2-3, with D maybe TRBD2 (7 bases). V was trimmed by 0 bases and J by 6 bases, leaving 16 bases between them. The germline CDR1 and CDR2 sequences are LGHNT and FRNRAP. The CDR3 spans 16 residues.

At least ten counts were recorded for this clonotype. V and J are TRBV6-1 and TRBJ1-6; 8 bases fit TRBD1. This CDR3 comprises 17 residues. V was pared by 5 bases and J by 6 bases, with 12 bases of the junction left unmatched. The germline V gene encodes CDR1 MNHNS and CDR2 SASEGT. The CDR3 region has the DNA TGTGCCAGCAGTAACTATGGACAGGGAGGAAGTAATTCACCCCTCCACTTT. Protein product: CASSNYGQGGSNSPLHF.

This sequence joins TRBV6-2 or TRBV6-3 and TRBJ2-1; 10 bases agree with TRBD2. The J segment lost 4 bases and the V segment lost 6 bases, leaving 6 bases of the junction unmatched. In germline, CDR1 is MNHEY, CDR2 SVGEGT. The CDR3 has 15 residues. The CDR3 loop is CASRPTSGVYNEQFF. The DNA of the CDR3 is TGTGCCAGCAGACCAACTAGCGGGGTTTACAATGAGCAGTTCTTC.

In this sample, this clonotype turned up many times. This chain links TRBV5-8 with TRBJ1-6; D call uncertain. This CDR3 is 16 amino acids long. Germline CDR1 SGHTS, CDR2 YDEGEE. V lost 2 bases and J lost 0, with 9 bases in between. Here the CDR3 reads CASSLRHVSYNSPLHF. Written as DNA, the CDR3 is TGTGCCAGCAGCTTAAGACATGTCTCCTATAATTCACCCCTCCACTTT. Variable domain in full (rest from reference TRBV5-8 and TRBJ1-6): EAGVTQSPTHLIKTRGQQATLRCSPISGHTSVYWYQQALGLGLQFLLWYDEGEERNRGNFPPRFSGRQFPNYSSELNVNALELEDSALYLCASSLRHVSYNSPLHFGNGTRLTVT.

As concerns this clonotype: A junction boundary mismatches the germline segment, possibly from a read error. The gene calls are TRBV2 and TRBJ2-2, with 16 bases fitting TRBD2. The CDR3 loop spans 18 amino acids. Germline V CDR1 and CDR2: SNHLY, FYNNEI. The CDR3 DNA follows: TGTGCCAGCAGTGACGGGACTAGCGGGAGGGCTGGAACCGGGGAGCTGTCTTTT. This encodes CASSDGTSGRAGTGELSF.

Regarding this clonotype: A single base separates this from a much larger clone, so it may be a read error. This chain joins TRBV19 and TRBJ2-3; D is perhaps TRBD2 (5 bases). The germline CDR1 and CDR2 sequences are LNHDA and SQIVND (reference sequence). The CDR3 is made up of 13 amino acids. CDR3 DNA: TGTGTCAGTAGCGACGGCCCGCGCCAGTCGCAGTATTTT. It is translated as CVSSDGPRQSQYF.